These T cell receptor beta chains were read from a single sample in a study of cytomegalovirus exposure and HLA in healthy donors. TCRdb's copy holds only in-frame clones and misses some; the assay was immunoSEQ multiplex PCR. Of some 110,000 clones listed, around 89% were seen once; the top ten hold less than 2%. The sequenced sample consisted of PBMCs. The source of these receptors is a woman aged 18-29 years in good health and CMV-seropositive. Both conserved end residues are part of each CDR3. Fields, in order: CDR3 protein, CDR3 DNA, J gene, V gene, D gene, clone size. D genes are given only for firm matches. Rows give clone size only sometimes, using once, few, many, or a class for an expanded clone.

CDR3aa: CASSVGLAGPSYEQYF; CDR3nt: TGTGCCAGCAGCGTAGGACTAGCGGGCCCCTCCTACGAGCAGTACTTC; j_gene: TRBJ2-7; v_gene: TRBV9; d_gene: TRBD2; abundance: once
CDR3aa: CASRSTGETEAFF; CDR3nt: TGTGCCAGCAGATCGACAGGGGAGACTGAAGCTTTCTTT; j_gene: TRBJ1-1; v_gene: TRBV5-6; d_gene: TRBD1; abundance: .
CDR3aa: CASSLTASGTTQYF; CDR3nt: TGTGCCAGCAGCTTAACCGCTAGCGGTACGACGCAGTATTTT; j_gene: TRBJ2-3; v_gene: TRBV7-2; d_gene: TRBD2; abundance: .
CDR3aa: CASSQGRARGNQPQHF; CDR3nt: TGCGCCAGCAGCCAAGGAAGGGCTCGGGGGAATCAGCCCCAGCATTTT; j_gene: TRBJ1-5; v_gene: TRBV4-1; d_gene: .; abundance: .
CDR3aa: CASKSVSSTDTQYF; CDR3nt: TGTGCCAGTAAATCCGTCTCTAGCACAGATACGCAGTATTTT; j_gene: TRBJ2-3; v_gene: TRBV19; d_gene: .; abundance: .
CDR3aa: CASSSRRGTGELFF; CDR3nt: TGTGCCAGCAGCTCCCGCAGGGGGACCGGGGAGCTGTTTTTT; j_gene: TRBJ2-2; v_gene: TRBV7-8; d_gene: TRBD1; abundance: .
CDR3aa: CASSGDSDYGYTF; CDR3nt: TGCGCCAGCAGTGGAGACAGTGACTATGGCTACACCTTC; j_gene: TRBJ1-2; v_gene: TRBV10-1; d_gene: .; abundance: few
CDR3aa: CASSWGQGLGTEAFF; CDR3nt: TGTGCCAGCAGCTGGGGACAGGGGTTGGGTACTGAAGCTTTCTTT; j_gene: TRBJ1-1; v_gene: TRBV7-9; d_gene: TRBD1; abundance: .
CDR3aa: CASSMRVRDEIYGYTF; CDR3nt: TGTGCCAGTAGTATGAGGGTTCGTGACGAAATCTATGGCTACACCTTC; j_gene: TRBJ1-2; v_gene: TRBV19; d_gene: .; abundance: .
CDR3aa: CASSESGINSYNEQFF; CDR3nt: TGTGCCAGCAGTGAATCGGGGATAAACTCCTACAATGAGCAGTTCTTC; j_gene: TRBJ2-1; v_gene: TRBV2; d_gene: .; abundance: .
CDR3aa: CAISDRTDYEQYF; CDR3nt: TGTGCCATCAGTGATAGAACAGACTACGAGCAGTACTTC; j_gene: TRBJ2-7; v_gene: TRBV10-3; d_gene: .; abundance: once
CDR3aa: CASRPKYSGGNYEQYF; CDR3nt: TGTGCCAGCAGACCCAAGTACAGCGGGGGGAACTACGAGCAGTACTTC; j_gene: TRBJ2-7; v_gene: TRBV11-2; d_gene: TRBD2; abundance: .
CDR3aa: CASSSRDNSYNEQFF; CDR3nt: TGTGCCAGCAGCTCCCGGGACAACTCCTACAATGAGCAGTTCTTC; j_gene: TRBJ2-1; v_gene: TRBV7-6; d_gene: .; abundance: few
CDR3aa: CASSLWTGGFIETF; CDR3nt: TGTGCCAGCAGCTTATGGACAGGGGGCTTTATTGAGACCTTC; j_gene: TRBJ1-2; v_gene: TRBV11-2; d_gene: TRBD1; abundance: .
CDR3aa: CASSPGGNTIYF; CDR3nt: TGTGCCAGCTCACCAGGCGGAAACACCATATATTTT; j_gene: TRBJ1-3; v_gene: TRBV18; d_gene: .; abundance: .
CDR3aa: CASSGKAQGARDTQYF; CDR3nt: TGTGCCAGTAGCGGCAAAGCACAGGGGGCGCGAGATACGCAGTATTTT; j_gene: TRBJ2-3; v_gene: TRBV19; d_gene: TRBD1; abundance: few
CDR3aa: CASRLEGVSYNEQFF; CDR3nt: TGTGCAAGTCGCTTAGAGGGGGTGTCCTACAATGAGCAGTTCTTC; j_gene: TRBJ2-1; v_gene: TRBV12-2; d_gene: .; abundance: .
CDR3aa: CASSETLALDEQFF; CDR3nt: TGTGCCAGCAGTGAAACCCTAGCTTTAGATGAGCAGTTCTTC; j_gene: TRBJ2-1; v_gene: TRBV2; d_gene: .; abundance: .
CDR3aa: CASSETGGTYEQYF; CDR3nt: TGTGCCAGCAGTGAGACGGGGGGCACCTACGAGCAGTACTTC; j_gene: TRBJ2-7; v_gene: TRBV6-1; d_gene: .; abundance: .
CDR3aa: CASSTGTKNQPQHF; CDR3nt: TGTGCCAGCAGTACTGGGACAAAAAATCAGCCCCAGCATTTT; j_gene: TRBJ1-5; v_gene: TRBV28; d_gene: .; abundance: .
CDR3aa: CASNHGAAEETQYF; CDR3nt: TGTGCCAGCAATCATGGGGCAGCCGAAGAGACCCAGTACTTC; j_gene: TRBJ2-5; v_gene: TRBV6-1; d_gene: .; abundance: .
CDR3aa: CASSSARAYEQYF; CDR3nt: TGTGCCAGCAGTTCAGCCCGGGCCTACGAGCAGTACTTC; j_gene: TRBJ2-7; v_gene: TRBV7-9; d_gene: .; abundance: .
CDR3aa: CASSSGQDGLIYYQETQYF; CDR3nt: TGTGCCAGCAGCTCGGGACAGGACGGTCTGATATACTACCAAGAGACCCAGTACTTC; j_gene: TRBJ2-5; v_gene: TRBV7-2; d_gene: TRBD1; abundance: .
CDR3aa: CASRPGGGNSPLHF; CDR3nt: TGTGCCAGTAGGCCCGGGGGTGGGAATTCACCCCTCCACTTT; j_gene: TRBJ1-6; v_gene: TRBV19; d_gene: .; abundance: once
CDR3aa: CASSVGGDPRAEAFF; CDR3nt: TGTGCCAGCAGCGTAGGGGGGGACCCAAGGGCTGAAGCTTTCTTT; j_gene: TRBJ1-1; v_gene: TRBV9; d_gene: .; abundance: .
CDR3aa: CASSLFTGGAGTEAFF; CDR3nt: TGTGCCAGCAGTTTATTTACAGGGGGCGCCGGCACTGAAGCTTTCTTT; j_gene: TRBJ1-1; v_gene: TRBV27; d_gene: TRBD1; abundance: .
CDR3aa: CASSPGQLLAKNIQYF; CDR3nt: TGCGCCAGCAGTCCTGGACAGCTCTTAGCCAAAAACATTCAGTACTTC; j_gene: TRBJ2-4; v_gene: TRBV10-2; d_gene: .; abundance: .
CDR3aa: CASSFMTGGPGEKLNTEAFF; CDR3nt: TGCGCCAGCAGCTTCATGACAGGGGGCCCGGGAGAGAAATTGAACACTGAAGCTTTCTTT; j_gene: TRBJ1-1; v_gene: TRBV5-1; d_gene: TRBD1; abundance: .
CDR3aa: CASRDLAGAQETQYF; CDR3nt: TGCGCCAGCAGAGACCTAGCGGGGGCACAAGAGACCCAGTACTTC; j_gene: TRBJ2-5; v_gene: TRBV5-1; d_gene: TRBD2; abundance: .
CDR3aa: CASSGTGTISPLHF; CDR3nt: TGTGCCAGCAGCGGAACAGGGACGATATCACCCCTCCACTTT; j_gene: TRBJ1-6; v_gene: TRBV2; d_gene: .; abundance: .
CDR3aa: CATSRDRGTSGQETQYF; CDR3nt: TGTGCCACCAGCAGAGATAGAGGGACTAGCGGGCAAGAGACCCAGTACTTC; j_gene: TRBJ2-5; v_gene: TRBV15; d_gene: TRBD2; abundance: .
CDR3aa: CASSIGPRREQYF; CDR3nt: TGTGCCAGTAGTATAGGCCCCAGGAGGGAGCAGTACTTC; j_gene: TRBJ2-7; v_gene: TRBV19; d_gene: .; abundance: medium-sized
CDR3aa: CASSPQGRVGYEQYF; CDR3nt: TGTGCCAGCAGCCCCCAGGGCAGGGTAGGCTACGAGCAGTACTTC; j_gene: TRBJ2-7; v_gene: TRBV11-2; d_gene: .; abundance: .